The present T cell receptor (beta chain) was sequenced within a study of blood T cell repertoires in COVID-19. Study background: Samples of COVID-19 (acute and convalescent) were obtained from the United States, Italy and Spain.

Method: immunoSEQ multiplex PCR; TCRdb's copy keeps in-frame clones and lacks some. The sample has 150,000 or so clones, 80% to 90% seen once; the top ten hold 5.5% to 7.5%. Details on this clone: The same CDR3 is also encoded by other DNA sequences in this sample.

In germline, CDR1 is SGDLS, CDR2 YYNGEE. This CDR3 region has 13 residues. V shed 2 bases, J shed 4 bases, and the junction held 0 bases outside the gene matches. The chain joins TRBV9 to TRBJ1-1; 9 bases are shared with TRBD1. Sequencing was done on a sample of peripheral blood. The sequence came from a man at least 80 years old with acute or convalescent COVID-19. This chain's CDR3 is CASSVTGGTEAFF. The CDR3 DNA follows: TGTGCCAGCAGCGTGACAGGGGGCACTGAAGCTTTCTTT.